This T cell receptor beta chain comes out of a study of T cell responses to AZD1222 COVID-19 vaccine. General observations from the study: Within unmutated variant regions lay the reported targets of nearly half of spike-specific TCRs. When two AZD1222 doses had been given, Spike-specific TCR breadth and depth rose. Clonal diversity may have been underestimated in mostly white British donors. Among those given AZD1222, only 6 or 7 were seropositive at baseline.

Concerning this clone itself: What it recognizes is unknown.

Profiling relied on immunoSEQ multiplex PCR, and the TCRdb table lists in-frame clones only, not all of them. This table has 50,000 to 75,000 clones, over 70% appearing once. CDR3 length: 15 amino acids. Trimming removed 5 bases from V and 3 bases from J; junction bases left unmatched: 4. Germline lookup yields CDR1 SGHKS and CDR2 YYEKEE (reference sequence). This rearrangement joins TRBV5-5 to TRBJ2-2; 10 bases agree with TRBD1. This material consisted of peripheral blood, taken on day 0 of AZD1222 vaccination. This clonotype was obtained from an adult in good health. The CDR3 sequence: CASRPGTGDTGELFF. In DNA, the CDR3 is TGTGCCAGCAGGCCGGGGACAGGGGACACCGGGGAGCTGTTTTTT.